This TCR beta chain is from a study of T cells expressing NK-cell markers. The CDR3 covers 14 residues. Germline V gene lookup returns CDR1 SGHAT and CDR2 FQNNGV. Following a re-call of the 5' RACE reads, TCRdb has one entry per CDR3 protein and lacks DNA. This sample contains a few hundred thousand distinct CDR3 sequences. The receptor was isolated from a man aged 18 to 35 in good health. The rearrangement uses TRBV11-2 and TRBJ2-1; TCRdb's D call, TRBD1, is unchecked because there is no DNA. Sequences were obtained from blood T cells: a sorted CD56 or NKG2C T cell subset, CD4+ or CD8+ T cells, or bulk PBMC T cells (not recorded which). This CDR3 reads CASSRLTLFDEQFF.